These 10 T cell receptor beta chains were all obtained from the same sample, sequenced in a study of vaccination effects on CD4 cells after COVID-19. These TCRs' antigens remain unknown. The table came from immunoSEQ multiplex PCR; TCRdb's copy has only in-frame clones and leaves some out. The data hold around 50,000 clones, with 65% to 80% observed a single time. Investigators separated out CD4+ T cells once about 10 days of culture had passed. The person acquired a PCR-confirmed SARS-CoV-2 infection between March and December 2020. Participants completed two doses of the BNT162b2 or mRNA-1273 vaccine. The sample consisted of CD4+ T cells from PBMCs cultured without peptide, taken after COVID-19 vaccination. These receptors originate from a human donor who had a prior SARS-CoV-2 infection.

The chain employs TRBV28 and TRBJ1-2, with D possibly being TRBD1 (6 bases). With 5 bases removed from V and 6 bases from J, the gap between germline ends came to 13 bases. The germline gives CDR1 MDHEN, CDR2 SYDVKM. CDR3 size: 13 residues. Here the CDR3 DNA reads TGTGCCAGCAGTCTAAACAGGGTTAATGGCTACACCTTC. Amino acid sequence: CASSLNRVNGYTF.

V usage is TRBV7-9 and J usage is TRBJ1-6; D is perhaps TRBD1 (5 bases). CDR3 length equals 15 residues. CDR1 is SEHNR, CDR2 FQNEAQ, per germline (reference sequence). V was cut by 2 bases and J by 7 bases, with 12 bases left in between. The CDR3 coding sequence is TGTGCCAGCAGCTTAAGGGAGGGGAGGAATTCACCCCTCCACTTT. This codes for CASSLREGRNSPLHF.

This rearrangement joins TRBV5-1 to TRBJ2-3; TRBD1 agrees at 8 bases. V lost 2 bases and J lost 6; bases outside the gene matches: 8. CDR1 SGHRS and CDR2 YFSETQ come from the germline V gene. The CDR3 consists of 15 residues. The CDR3 loop reads CASSFDRGESDTQYF. CDR3 nucleotide sequence: TGCGCCAGCAGCTTCGACAGGGGCGAGTCCGATACGCAGTATTTT.

V and J are TRBV2 and TRBJ2-1; D is ambiguous. The V end was cut by 2 bases, the J end by 5 bases, with 7 bases between. The CDR3 contains 13 residues. Germline CDR1 SNHLY, CDR2 FYNNEI. CDR3 bases: TGTGCCAGCAGTGAAAATGGGGACAATGAGCAGTTCTTC. Translation: CASSENGDNEQFF.

This clone was counted only a few times. This chain links TRBV5-4 with TRBJ1-3; tentatively, D is TRBD1 (5 bases). In germline, CDR1 is SGHNT, CDR2 YYREEE (reference sequence). V lost 0 bases, J lost 4 bases, and 11 bases lay in between. The CDR3 totals 15 residues. CDR3 coding DNA: TGTGCCAGCAGCTTGGACGGGGCTGGGGGAAACACCATATATTTT. Amino acids: CASSLDGAGGNTIYF.

The chain employs TRBV25-1 and TRBJ1-4; possible D gene TRBD1, 6 bases. This CDR3 is built from 14 residues. CDR1 is MGHDK, CDR2 SYGVNS, per germline. Between the trimmed V and J ends, which lost 1 base and 8 bases, there was a span of 11 bases. The DNA of the CDR3 is TGTGCCAGCAGTGAATTTTCCCAGGGGGAAAAACTGTTTTTT. Its protein product is CASSEFSQGEKLFF.

V is TRBV4-1 and J is TRBJ2-7; no definite D call. The end of the DNA fits TRBJ2-5 better, so the J call may be wrong. Germline values: CDR1 MGHRA, CDR2 YSYEKL. CDR3 length equals 15 residues. The CDR3 protein is CASSQIGLQQETQYF. CDR3 nucleotides: TGCGCCAGCAGCCAAATCGGGCTTCAGCAGGAGACCCAGTACTTC.

This clone has a handful of counts. The chain uses TRBV10-3 and TRBJ1-2; possible D gene TRBD1, 6 bases. CDR1 is ENHRY, CDR2 SYGVKD, per germline. This CDR3 is 16 amino acids long. The ends were cut back, 2 bases at V and 4 bases at J, with 17 bases in the middle. The CDR3 region has the DNA TGTGCCATCAGTGAGACCCTTATACAGGGTGGCTATGGCTACACCTTC. Amino acids: CAISETLIQGGYGYTF.

The chain uses TRBV19 and TRBJ1-5; tentatively, D is TRBD1 (5 bases). Germline CDR1 is LNHDA and CDR2 is SQIVND (reference sequence). The CDR3 is 16 residues long. Trimming took 6 bases from V and 4 from J, leaving 19 bases between them. The DNA for the CDR3 is TGTGCCAGTAGGCCTCGGGGAGGAGACAGTAATCAGCCCCAGCATTTT. It codes for CASRPRGGDSNQPQHF.

The chain links TRBV5-1 to TRBJ2-5, with 14 bases lining up with TRBD2. After removal of 0 bases from V and 2 bases from J, the junction contained 0 bases not matched to a gene. This CDR3 spans 16 amino acids. CDR1 SGHRS and CDR2 YFSETQ come from the germline V gene. The CDR3 region is CASSLGLAGGQETQYF. In DNA, the CDR3 is TGCGCCAGCAGCTTGGGACTAGCGGGGGGGCAAGAGACCCAGTACTTC. Looking up the rest from reference TRBV5-1 and TRBJ2-5 gives the full variable domain: KAGVTQTPRYLIKTRGQQVTLSCSPISGHRSVSWYQQTPGQGLQFLFEYFSETQRNKGNFPGRFSGRQFSNSRSEMNVSTLELGDSALYLCASSLGLAGGQETQYFGPGTRLLVL.